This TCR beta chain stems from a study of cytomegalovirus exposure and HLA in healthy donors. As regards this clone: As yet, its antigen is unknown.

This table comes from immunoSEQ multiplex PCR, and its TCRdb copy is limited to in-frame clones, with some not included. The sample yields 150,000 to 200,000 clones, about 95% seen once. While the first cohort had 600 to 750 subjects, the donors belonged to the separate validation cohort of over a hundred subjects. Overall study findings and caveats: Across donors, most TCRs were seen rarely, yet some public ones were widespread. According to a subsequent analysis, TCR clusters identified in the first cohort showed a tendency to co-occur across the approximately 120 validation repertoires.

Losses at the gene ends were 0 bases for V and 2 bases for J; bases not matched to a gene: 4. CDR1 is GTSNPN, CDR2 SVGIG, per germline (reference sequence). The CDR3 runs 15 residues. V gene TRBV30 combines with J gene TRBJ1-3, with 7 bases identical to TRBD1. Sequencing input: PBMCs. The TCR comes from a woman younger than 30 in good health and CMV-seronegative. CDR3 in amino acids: CAWSVGRGAGNTIYF. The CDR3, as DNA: TGTGCCTGGAGTGTTGGCAGGGGGGCTGGAAACACCATATATTTT. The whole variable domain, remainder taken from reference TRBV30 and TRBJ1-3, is SQTIHQWPATLVQPVGSPLSLECTVEGTSNPNLYWYRQAAGRGLQLLFYSVGIGQISSEVPQNLSASRPQDRQFILSSKKLLLSDSGFYLCAWSVGRGAGNTIYFGEGSWLTVV.